The 6 T cell receptor beta chains reported below all come from one sample, sequenced in a study of shared clonotypes between healthy human individuals. In the naive CD8 group, cells lacked CD45RO and were positively selected for CCR7, so terminally differentiated effector memory CD45RA+ cells were left out. Assay: immunoSEQ multiplex PCR; the TCRdb copy retains only in-frame clones and omits some. This table has about 2 million clones, over 85% appearing once. Sample: naive CD8+ T cells sorted from blood. The receptors were sampled from a man aged 18 to 35 in good health.

The gene calls are TRBV4-1 and TRBJ1-1; maybe TRBD1 (5 bases). Germline V gene lookup returns CDR1 MGHRA and CDR2 YSYEKL. This CDR3 has 15 amino acids. V shed 3 bases and J shed 0 bases, with 11 bases lying between them. The CDR3 coding sequence is TGCGCCAGCAGCCACCCGGCGGGGGTGAACACTGAAGCTTTCTTT. This codes for CASSHPAGVNTEAFF.

V is TRBV30 and J is TRBJ2-5; 9 positions agree with TRBD2. Unmatched junction bases numbered 7, after V lost 1 base and J lost 4 bases. Germline CDR1 and CDR2: GTSNPN and SVGIG (reference sequence). The CDR3 is made up of 15 amino acids. As DNA, the CDR3 is TGTGCCTGGAGTGGTAGCGGGAGTGGCGGAGAGACCCAGTACTTC. As protein: CAWSGSGSGGETQYF. Looking up the rest from reference TRBV30 and TRBJ2-5 gives the full variable domain: SQTIHQWPATLVQPVGSPLSLECTVEGTSNPNLYWYRQAAGRGLQLLFYSVGIGQISSEVPQNLSASRPQDRQFILSSKKLLLSDSGFYLCAWSGSGSGGETQYFGPGTRLLVL.

The chain joins TRBV2 to TRBJ2-7; D uncertain. The CDR3 contains 14 residues. The germline V and J ends were trimmed by 2 bases and 3 bases, with 11 bases remaining between them. Germline V gene sequence: CDR1 SNHLY, CDR2 FYNNEI. The CDR3 spells CASSETAGYYEQYF. CDR3 sequence (DNA): TGTGCCAGCAGTGAAACGGCAGGTTACTACGAGCAGTACTTC.

A remark on this clone: Other DNA variants within this sample encode the same CDR3. The rearrangement joins TRBV6-5 to TRBJ2-7; 7 bases match TRBD1. The CDR3 is made up of 16 amino acids. V shed 0 bases and J 0 bases; nucleotides not matched to a gene: 5. Germline V gives CDR1 MNHEY, CDR2 SVGAGI. CDR3 coding DNA: TGTGCCAGCAGTTACTCGATGGGACAGTCCTCCTACGAGCAGTACTTC. It specifies CASSYSMGQSSYEQYF.

Comments on this clone: Sequence at one end of the junction differs from germline and may be a read error. The chain recombines TRBV2 with TRBJ2-7; D is unresolved. CDR1 and CDR2 from the germline V gene are SNHLY and FYNNEI. There are 13 residues in the CDR3. The CDR3 is CASSETFSSEQYF. CDR3 coding DNA: TGTGCCAGCAGTGAAACCTTCTCCTCCGAGCAGTACTTC.

This clone has more than one count but fewer than ten. The chain is built from TRBV7-9 and TRBJ2-4; maybe TRBD2 (6 bases). Deletions cut 5 bases from V and 7 bases from J, with 18 bases between. Germline V gene data show CDR1 as SEHNR and CDR2 as FQNEAQ (reference sequence). This CDR3 has 15 residues. CDR3 bases: TGTGCCAGCAGCCCGGGGGTCGGGGGTTGGAACATTCAGTACTTC. This gives the protein CASSPGVGGWNIQYF. The full variable domain, with the rest looked up from reference TRBV7-9 and TRBJ2-4, is DTGVSQNPRHKITKRGQNVTFRCDPISEHNRLYWYRQTLGQGPEFLTYFQNEAQLEKSRLLSDRFSAERPKGSFSTLEIQRTEQGDSAMYLCASSPGVGGWNIQYFGAGTRLSVL.